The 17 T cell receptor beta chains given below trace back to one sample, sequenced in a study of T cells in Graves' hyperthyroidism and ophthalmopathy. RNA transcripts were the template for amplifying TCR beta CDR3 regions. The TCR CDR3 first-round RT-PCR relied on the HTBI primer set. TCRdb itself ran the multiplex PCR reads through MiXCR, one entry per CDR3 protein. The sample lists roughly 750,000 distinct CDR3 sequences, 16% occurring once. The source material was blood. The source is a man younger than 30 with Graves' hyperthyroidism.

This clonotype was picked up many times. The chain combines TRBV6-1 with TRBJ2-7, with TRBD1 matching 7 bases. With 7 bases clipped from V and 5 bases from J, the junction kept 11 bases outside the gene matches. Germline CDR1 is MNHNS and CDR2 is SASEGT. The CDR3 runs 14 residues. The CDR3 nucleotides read TGTGCCAGCACCAGACAGGGCGCGCGGGACGAGCAGTACTTC. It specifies CASTRQGARDEQYF.

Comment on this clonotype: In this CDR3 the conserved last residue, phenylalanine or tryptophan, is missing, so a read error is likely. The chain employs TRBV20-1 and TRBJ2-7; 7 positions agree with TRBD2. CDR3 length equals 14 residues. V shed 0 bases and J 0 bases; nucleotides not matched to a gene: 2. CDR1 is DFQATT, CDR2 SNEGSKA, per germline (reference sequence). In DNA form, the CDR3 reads TGCAGTGCTAGAGATCGGACTAGCTCCTACGAGCAGTACCTC. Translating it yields CSARDRTSSYEQYL.

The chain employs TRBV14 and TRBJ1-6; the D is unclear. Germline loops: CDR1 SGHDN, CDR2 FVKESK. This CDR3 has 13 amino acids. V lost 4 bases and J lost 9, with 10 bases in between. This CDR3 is CASSPAGLSPLHF. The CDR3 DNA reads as TGTGCCAGCAGCCCCGCGGGCCTTTCACCCCTCCACTTT.

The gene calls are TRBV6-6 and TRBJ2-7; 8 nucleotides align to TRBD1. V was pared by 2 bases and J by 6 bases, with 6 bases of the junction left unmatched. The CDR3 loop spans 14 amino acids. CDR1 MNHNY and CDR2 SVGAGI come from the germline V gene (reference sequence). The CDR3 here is CASSYGRGLSEQYF. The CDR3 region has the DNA TGTGCCAGCAGTTACGGCAGGGGGCTTTCCGAGCAGTACTTC.

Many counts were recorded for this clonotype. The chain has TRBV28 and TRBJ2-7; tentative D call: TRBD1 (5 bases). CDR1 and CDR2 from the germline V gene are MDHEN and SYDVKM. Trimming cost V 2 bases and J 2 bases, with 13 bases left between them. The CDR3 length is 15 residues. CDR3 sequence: CASSLGAGRTYEQYF. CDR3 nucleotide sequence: TGTGCCAGCAGTTTAGGGGCAGGGCGCACCTACGAGCAGTACTTC.

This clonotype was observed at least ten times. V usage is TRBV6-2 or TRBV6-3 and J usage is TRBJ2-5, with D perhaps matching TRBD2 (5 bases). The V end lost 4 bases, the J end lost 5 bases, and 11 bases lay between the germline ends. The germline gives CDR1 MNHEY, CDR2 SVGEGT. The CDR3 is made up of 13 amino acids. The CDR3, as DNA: TGTGCCAGCAGTTCAACGGAGGCGGAGACCCAGTACTTC. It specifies CASSSTEAETQYF.

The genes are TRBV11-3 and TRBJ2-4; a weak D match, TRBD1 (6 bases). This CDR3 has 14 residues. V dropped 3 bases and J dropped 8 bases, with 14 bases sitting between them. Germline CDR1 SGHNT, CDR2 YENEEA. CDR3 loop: CASSFGQAGDIQYF. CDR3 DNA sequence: TGTGCCAGCAGCTTCGGGCAGGCAGGGGACATTCAGTACTTC.

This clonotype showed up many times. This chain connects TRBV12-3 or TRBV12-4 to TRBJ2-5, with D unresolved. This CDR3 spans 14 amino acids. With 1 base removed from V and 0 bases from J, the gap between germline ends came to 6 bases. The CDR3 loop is CASSLGWYQETQYF. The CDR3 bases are TGTGCCAGCAGTTTAGGGTGGTACCAAGAGACCCAGTACTTC.

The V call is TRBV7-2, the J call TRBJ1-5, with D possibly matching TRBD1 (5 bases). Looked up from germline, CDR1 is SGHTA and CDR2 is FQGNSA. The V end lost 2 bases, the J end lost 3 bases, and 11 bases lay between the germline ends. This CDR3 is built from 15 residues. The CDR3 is CASSLQGGVNQPQHF. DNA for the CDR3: TGTGCCAGCAGCTTACAGGGAGGAGTCAATCAGCCCCAGCATTTT.

CDR3 residues: CASGPLGRNTGELFF. The CDR3, as DNA: TGTGCCAGCGGTCCCCTGGGGCGAAACACCGGGGAGCTGTTTTTT. The V call is TRBV28, the J call TRBJ2-2, with TRBD1 as a possible D gene (5 bases). V was clipped by 8 bases and J by 2 bases, with 15 bases between them. The germline gives CDR1 MDHEN, CDR2 SYDVKM. This CDR3 is built from 15 residues. The full variable domain, in which reference TRBV28 and TRBJ2-2 provide the parts outside the CDR3, is DVKVTQSSRYLVKRTGEKVFLECVQDMDHENMFWYRQDPGLGLRLIYFSYDVKMKEKGDIPEGYSVSREKKERFSLILESASTNQTSMYLCASGPLGRNTGELFFGEGSRLTVL.

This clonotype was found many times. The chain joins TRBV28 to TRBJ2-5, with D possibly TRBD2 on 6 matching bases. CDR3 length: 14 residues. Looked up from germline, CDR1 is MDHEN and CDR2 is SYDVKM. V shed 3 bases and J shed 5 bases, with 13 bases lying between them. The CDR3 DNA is TGTGCCAGCAGTTTTCGAGGGAGCGGGGAGACCCAGTACTTC. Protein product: CASSFRGSGETQYF.

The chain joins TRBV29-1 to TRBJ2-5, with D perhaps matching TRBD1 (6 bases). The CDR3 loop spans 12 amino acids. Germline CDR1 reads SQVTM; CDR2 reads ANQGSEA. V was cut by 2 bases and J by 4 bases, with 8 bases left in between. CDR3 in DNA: TGCAGCGTTGAAATGGGGGCAGAGACCCAGTACTTC. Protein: CSVEMGAETQYF.

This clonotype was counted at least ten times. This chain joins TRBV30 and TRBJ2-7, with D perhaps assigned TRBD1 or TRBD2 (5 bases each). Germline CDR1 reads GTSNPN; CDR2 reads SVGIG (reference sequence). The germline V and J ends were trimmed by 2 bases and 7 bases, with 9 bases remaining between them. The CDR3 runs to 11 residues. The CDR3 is CAWSRDLEQYF. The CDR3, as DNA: TGTGCCTGGAGTAGGGACCTGGAGCAGTACTTC.

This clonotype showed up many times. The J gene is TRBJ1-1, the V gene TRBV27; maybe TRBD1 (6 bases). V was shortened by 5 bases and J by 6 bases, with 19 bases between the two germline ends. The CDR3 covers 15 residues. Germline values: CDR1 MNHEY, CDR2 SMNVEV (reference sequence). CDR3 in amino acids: CASSLQQGVGSEAFF. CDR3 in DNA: TGTGCCAGCAGTCTTCAACAGGGCGTGGGGTCTGAAGCTTTCTTT.

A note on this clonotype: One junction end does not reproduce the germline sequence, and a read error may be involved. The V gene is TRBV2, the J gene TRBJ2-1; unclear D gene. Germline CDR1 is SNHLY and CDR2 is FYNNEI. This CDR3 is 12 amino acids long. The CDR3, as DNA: TGTGCCAGTAGTGGTCAGGTAGATGAGCAGTTCTTC. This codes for CASSGQVDEQFF.

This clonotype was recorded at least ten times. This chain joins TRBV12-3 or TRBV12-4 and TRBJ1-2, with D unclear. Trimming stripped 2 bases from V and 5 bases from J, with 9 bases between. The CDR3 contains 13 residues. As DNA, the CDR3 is TGTGCCAGCAGTTTAAGGCGGCATTATGGCTACACCTTC. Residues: CASSLRRHYGYTF.

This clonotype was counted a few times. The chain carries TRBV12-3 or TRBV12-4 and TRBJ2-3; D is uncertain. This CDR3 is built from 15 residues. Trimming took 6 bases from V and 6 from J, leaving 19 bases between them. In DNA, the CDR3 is TGTGCCAGCAGCCCATTTCGGCCCACCCAGGATACGCAGTATTTT. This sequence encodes CASSPFRPTQDTQYF.